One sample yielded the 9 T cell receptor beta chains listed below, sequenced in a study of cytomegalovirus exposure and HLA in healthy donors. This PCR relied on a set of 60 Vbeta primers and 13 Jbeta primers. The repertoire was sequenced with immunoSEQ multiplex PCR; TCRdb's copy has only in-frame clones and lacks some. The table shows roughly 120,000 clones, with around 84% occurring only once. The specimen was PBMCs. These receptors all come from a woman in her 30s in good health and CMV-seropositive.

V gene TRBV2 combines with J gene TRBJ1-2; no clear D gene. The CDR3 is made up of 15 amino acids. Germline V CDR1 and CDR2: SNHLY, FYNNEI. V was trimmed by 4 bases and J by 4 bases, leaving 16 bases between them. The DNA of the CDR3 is TGTGCCAGCAGTGTAAGTCGAGAGCCCACCTATGGCTACACCTTC. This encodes CASSVSREPTYGYTF.

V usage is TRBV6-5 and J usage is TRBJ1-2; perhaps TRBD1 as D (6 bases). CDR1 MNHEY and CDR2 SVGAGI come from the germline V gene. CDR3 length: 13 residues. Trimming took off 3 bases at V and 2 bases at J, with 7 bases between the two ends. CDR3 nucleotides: TGTGCCAGCAGTTATACAGGGAACTATGGCTACACCTTC. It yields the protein CASSYTGNYGYTF.

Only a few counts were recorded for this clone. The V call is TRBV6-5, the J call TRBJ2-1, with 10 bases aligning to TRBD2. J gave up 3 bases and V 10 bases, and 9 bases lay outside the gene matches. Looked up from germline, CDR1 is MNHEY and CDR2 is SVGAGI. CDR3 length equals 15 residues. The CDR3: CATRFLAGDYNEQFF. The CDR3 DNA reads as TGTGCCACCCGGTTTCTAGCGGGGGACTACAATGAGCAGTTCTTC.

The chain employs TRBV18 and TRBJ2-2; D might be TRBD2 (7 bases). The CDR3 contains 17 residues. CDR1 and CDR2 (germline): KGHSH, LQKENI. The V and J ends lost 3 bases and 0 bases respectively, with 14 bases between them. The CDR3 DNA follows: TGTGCCAGCTCACCCCGGGGGGCCAGCGCGAACACCGGGGAGCTGTTTTTT. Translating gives CASSPRGASANTGELFF.

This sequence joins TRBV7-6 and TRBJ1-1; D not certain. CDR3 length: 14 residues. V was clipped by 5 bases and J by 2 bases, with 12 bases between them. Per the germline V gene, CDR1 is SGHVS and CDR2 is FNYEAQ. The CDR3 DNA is TGTGCCAGCAGCGCCGACATCAGAAACACTGAAGCTTTCTTT. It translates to CASSADIRNTEAFF.

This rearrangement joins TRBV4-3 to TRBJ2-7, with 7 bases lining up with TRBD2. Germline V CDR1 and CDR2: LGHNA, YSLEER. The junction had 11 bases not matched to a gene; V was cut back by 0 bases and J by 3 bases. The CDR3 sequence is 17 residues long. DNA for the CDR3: TGCGCCAGCAGCCAAGACGGCCATGAGGCGGGGGTCTACGAGCAGTACTTC. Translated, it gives CASSQDGHEAGVYEQYF.

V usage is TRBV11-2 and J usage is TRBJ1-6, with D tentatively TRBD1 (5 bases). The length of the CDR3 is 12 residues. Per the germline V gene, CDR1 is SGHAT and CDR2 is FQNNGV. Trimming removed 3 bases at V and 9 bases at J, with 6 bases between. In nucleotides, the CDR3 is TGTGCCAGCAGCTTCCAGGGTTCACCCCTCCACTTT. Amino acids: CASSFQGSPLHF. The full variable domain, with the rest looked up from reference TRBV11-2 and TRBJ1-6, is EAGVAQSPRYKIIEKRQSVAFWCNPISGHATLYWYQQILGQGPKLLIQFQNNGVVDDSQLPKDRFSAERLKGVDSTLKIQPAKLEDSAVYLCASSFQGSPLHFGNGTRLTVT.

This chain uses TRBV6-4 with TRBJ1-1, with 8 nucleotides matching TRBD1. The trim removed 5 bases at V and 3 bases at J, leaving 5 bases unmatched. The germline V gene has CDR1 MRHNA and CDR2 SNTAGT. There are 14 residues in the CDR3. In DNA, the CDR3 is TGTGCCAGCAGTCTACAGGGGGGGGACACTGAAGCTTTCTTT. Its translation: CASSLQGGDTEAFF.

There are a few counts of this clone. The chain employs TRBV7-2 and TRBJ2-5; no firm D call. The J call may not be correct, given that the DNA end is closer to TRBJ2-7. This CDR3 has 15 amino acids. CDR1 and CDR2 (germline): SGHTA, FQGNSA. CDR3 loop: CASTLDPQSAYEQYF. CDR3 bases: TGTGCCAGCACCCTTGACCCACAAAGCGCCTACGAGCAGTACTTC.